Listed here are 2 T cell receptor beta chains from one sample, sequenced in a study of blood T cell repertoires in COVID-19. Some clones are missing from TCRdb's copy, which holds only in-frame ones; the method was immunoSEQ multiplex PCR. This sample carries approximately 480,000 clones, 75% to 90% of them seen once, and the ten largest clones take approximately 0.9%. Sequencing was carried out using peripheral blood. These receptors were obtained from a man between 18 and 35 years old with COVID-19, enrolled during active disease.

DNA for the CDR3: TGTGCCAGCAGTCTTCCGGGACAGGGAGGACCCGGGGAGCTGTTTTTT. Residues: CASSLPGQGGPGELFF. The gene calls are TRBV2 and TRBJ2-2, with 9 bases identical to TRBD1. Germline V CDR1 and CDR2: SNHLY, FYNNEI. The CDR3 runs 16 residues. With 5 bases clipped from V and 6 bases from J, the junction kept 10 bases outside the gene matches.

The chain uses TRBV5-1 and TRBJ2-3; 7 nucleotides match TRBD1. The CDR3 runs to 15 residues. The V and J ends lost 4 bases and 2 bases, in that order; junction bases with no gene match: 7. From germline, CDR1 is SGHRS and CDR2 YFSETQ. The CDR3 spells CASSPDRSATDTQYF. The CDR3 DNA sequence: TGCGCCAGCAGCCCGGACAGGAGCGCCACAGATACGCAGTATTTT. The complete variable domain, with remaining parts taken from reference TRBV5-1 and TRBJ2-3, reads KAGVTQTPRYLIKTRGQQVTLSCSPISGHRSVSWYQQTPGQGLQFLFEYFSETQRNKGNFPGRFSGRQFSNSRSEMNVSTLELGDSALYLCASSPDRSATDTQYFGPGTRLTVL.